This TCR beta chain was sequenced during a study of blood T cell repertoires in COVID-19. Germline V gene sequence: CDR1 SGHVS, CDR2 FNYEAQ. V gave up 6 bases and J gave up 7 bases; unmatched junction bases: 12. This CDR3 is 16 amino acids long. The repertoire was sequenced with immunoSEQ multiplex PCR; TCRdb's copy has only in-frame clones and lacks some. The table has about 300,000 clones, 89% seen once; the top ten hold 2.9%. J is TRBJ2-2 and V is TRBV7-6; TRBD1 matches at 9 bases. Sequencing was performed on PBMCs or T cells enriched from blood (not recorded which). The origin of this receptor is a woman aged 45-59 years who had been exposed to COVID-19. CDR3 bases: TGTGCCAGCAGACCGATAATCGGGACAGGGCTCGGGGAGCTGTTTTTT. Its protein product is CASRPIIGTGLGELFF.